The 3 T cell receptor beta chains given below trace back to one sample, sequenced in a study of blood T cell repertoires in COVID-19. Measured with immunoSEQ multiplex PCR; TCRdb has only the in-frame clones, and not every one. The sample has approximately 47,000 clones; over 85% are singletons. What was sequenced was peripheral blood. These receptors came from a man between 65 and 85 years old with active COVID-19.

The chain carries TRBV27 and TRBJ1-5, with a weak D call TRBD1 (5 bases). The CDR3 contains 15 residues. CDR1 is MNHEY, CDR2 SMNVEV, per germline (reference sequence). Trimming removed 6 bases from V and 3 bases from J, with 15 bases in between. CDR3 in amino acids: CASSPGGLVNQPQHF. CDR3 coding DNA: TGTGCCAGCAGCCCGGGGGGATTGGTCAATCAGCCCCAGCATTTT.

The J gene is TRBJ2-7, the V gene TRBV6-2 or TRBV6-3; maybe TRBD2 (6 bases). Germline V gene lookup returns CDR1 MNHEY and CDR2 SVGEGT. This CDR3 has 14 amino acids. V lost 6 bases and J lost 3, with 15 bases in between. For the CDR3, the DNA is TGTGCCAGCAGCCGATCTCGCGGGGTCTACGAGCAGTACTTC. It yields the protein CASSRSRGVYEQYF.

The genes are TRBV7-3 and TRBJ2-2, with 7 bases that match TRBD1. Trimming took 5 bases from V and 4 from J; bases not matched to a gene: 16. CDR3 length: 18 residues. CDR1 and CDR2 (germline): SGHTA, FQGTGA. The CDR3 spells CASSLTGIFSAVTGELFF. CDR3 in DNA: TGTGCCAGCAGCCTGACAGGGATATTCTCTGCCGTCACCGGGGAGCTGTTTTTT.